One and the same sample provided the 9 T cell receptor beta chains below, sequenced in a study of blood T cell repertoires in COVID-19. Produced via immunoSEQ multiplex PCR; TCRdb's table is partial and in-frame only. Of some 87,000 clones listed, under 90% are singletons. Source material: peripheral blood. These receptors all come from a woman between 70 and 85 years old with acute or convalescent COVID-19.

This clone was picked up a small number of times. The chain links TRBV27 to TRBJ2-1; tentative D call: TRBD2 (6 bases). Germline V gives CDR1 MNHEY, CDR2 SMNVEV (reference sequence). V shed 0 bases and J shed 7 bases, with 10 bases lying between them. The CDR3 spans 14 residues. The CDR3 sequence is CASSLSLANNEQFF. CDR3 coding DNA: TGTGCCAGCAGTTTATCCCTAGCGAATAATGAGCAGTTCTTC.

The CDR3 nucleotides read TGTGCCATCAGTGATTTGGCGGGAGGGACCGGGGAGCTGTTTTTT. It yields the protein CAISDLAGGTGELFF. This sequence joins TRBV10-3 and TRBJ2-2; 9 bases align to TRBD2. V trimming: 3 bases; J trimming: 5 bases; junction bases outside the gene matches: 4. Per germline, CDR1 ENHRY and CDR2 SYGVKD. This CDR3 region has 15 residues.

The chain uses TRBV28 and TRBJ1-4, with D perhaps TRBD1 (5 bases). The CDR3 runs 12 residues. V was clipped by 3 bases and J by 8 bases, with 7 bases between them. Germline loops: CDR1 MDHEN, CDR2 SYDVKM. The CDR3 loop reads CASSLNREKLFF. The CDR3, as DNA: TGTGCCAGCAGTTTGAACAGGGAAAAACTGTTTTTT.

The V call is TRBV7-9, the J call TRBJ1-3, with a tentative D call TRBD1 (5 bases). Looked up from germline, CDR1 is SEHNR and CDR2 is FQNEAQ (reference sequence). V was trimmed by 7 bases and J by 2 bases, leaving 12 bases between them. The CDR3 length is 14 residues. CDR3: CASTRGEAGNTIYF. In DNA, the CDR3 is TGTGCCAGCACCCGGGGGGAGGCTGGAAACACCATATATTTT.

This rearrangement joins TRBV5-1 to TRBJ2-5, with 9 bases aligning to TRBD2. The germline CDR1 and CDR2 sequences are SGHRS and YFSETQ. Trimming took 4 bases from V and 2 from J; bases not matched to a gene: 24. The CDR3 is 21 residues long. CDR3 amino acids: CASSGGGSFLLSGRLQETQYF. CDR3 bases: TGCGCCAGCAGCGGGGGAGGGTCATTCCTACTTAGCGGGAGATTACAAGAGACCCAGTACTTC. The full variable domain, in which reference TRBV5-1 and TRBJ2-5 provide the parts outside the CDR3, is KAGVTQTPRYLIKTRGQQVTLSCSPISGHRSVSWYQQTPGQGLQFLFEYFSETQRNKGNFPGRFSGRQFSNSRSEMNVSTLELGDSALYLCASSGGGSFLLSGRLQETQYFGPGTRLLVL.

This clone appeared a few times. This chain links TRBV15 with TRBJ2-1; TRBD1 is a possible D gene (5 bases). V gave up 0 bases and J gave up 3 bases, with 6 bases separating them. The germline V gene has CDR1 LNHNV and CDR2 YYDKDF (reference sequence). There are 14 residues in the CDR3. The CDR3 region has the DNA TGTGCCACCAGCAGAGAAGGGGTCTACAATGAGCAGTTCTTC. This encodes CATSREGVYNEQFF.

The chain uses TRBV19 and TRBJ2-2, with TRBD1 matching 9 bases. Trimming removed 6 bases from V and 5 bases from J; junction bases left unmatched: 7. The CDR3 covers 15 residues. Germline CDR1 LNHDA, CDR2 SQIVND (reference sequence). The CDR3 DNA is TGTGCCAGTAGCTCCTGGACAGGGGTTACCGGGGAGCTGTTTTTT. Translating gives CASSSWTGVTGELFF.

The chain combines TRBV7-2 with TRBJ1-5; D unclear. Germline lookup yields CDR1 SGHTA and CDR2 FQGNSA. CDR3 size: 12 residues. Trimming stripped 5 bases from V and 6 bases from J, with 8 bases between. The CDR3 reads CASSHPGQPQHF. The DNA of the CDR3 is TGTGCCAGCAGCCACCCGGGTCAGCCCCAGCATTTT.

CDR3 sequence (DNA): TGCGCCAGCAGTGAGTCCCAGGGTACTGAGGAGACCCAGTACTTC. Its translation is CASSESQGTEETQYF. The rearrangement links TRBV10-1 to TRBJ2-5; D is perhaps TRBD1 (5 bases). The CDR3 extends over 15 amino acids. Looked up from germline, CDR1 is WNHNN and CDR2 is SYGVQD (reference sequence). Trimming took off 0 bases at V and 5 bases at J, with 13 bases between the two ends.